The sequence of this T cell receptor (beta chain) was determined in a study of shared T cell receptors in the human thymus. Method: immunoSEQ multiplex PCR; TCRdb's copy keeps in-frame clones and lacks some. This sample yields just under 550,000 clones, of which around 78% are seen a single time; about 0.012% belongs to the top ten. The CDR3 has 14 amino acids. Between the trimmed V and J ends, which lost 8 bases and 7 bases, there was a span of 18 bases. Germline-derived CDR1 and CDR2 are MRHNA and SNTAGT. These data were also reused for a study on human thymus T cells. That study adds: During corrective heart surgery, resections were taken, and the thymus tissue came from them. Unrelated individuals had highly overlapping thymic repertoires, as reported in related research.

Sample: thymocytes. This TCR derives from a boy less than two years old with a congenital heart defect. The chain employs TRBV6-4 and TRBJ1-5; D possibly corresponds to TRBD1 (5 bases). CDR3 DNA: TGTGCCAGCGCACAGAGGGGCGGGGGACAGCCCCAGCATTTT. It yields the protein CASAQRGGGQPQHF.